The clone carrying this TCR beta chain has a count of ten or more. The source of the sample is a study of T cells in Graves' hyperthyroidism and ophthalmopathy. The CDR3 has 16 amino acids. J gave up 2 bases and V 3 bases, and 10 bases lay outside the gene matches. Germline V gives CDR1 MNHEY, CDR2 SMNVEV (reference sequence). Authors of the study amplified TCR beta CDR3 regions from RNA transcripts. When the TCR CDR3 underwent first-round RT-PCR, the HTBI primer set was used. TCRdb used MiXCR to reprocess the multiplex PCR reads, holding one entry per CDR3 protein. The sample holds some 770,000 distinct CDR3 sequences; 16% are singletons and the top ten take around 7.7%.

This clonotype was sampled from a man aged 18-30 years with Graves' hyperthyroidism. The sample consisted of blood. The genes are TRBV27 and TRBJ2-7; 7 nucleotides agree with TRBD1. CDR3 nucleotides: TGTGCCAGCAGTTTCCTGGGGGTACAGGGGACCTACGAGCAGTACTTC. Its protein product is CASSFLGVQGTYEQYF.